This T cell receptor beta chain was profiled in a study of T cell repertoires in cytomegalovirus infection. About the study: Newly reported HLA-C-restricted and thoroughly characterized HLA-B-restricted CMV epitopes were employed. Points from the study as a whole: The ex vivo response showed dominance by HLA-C-restricted CMV-specific TCR beta clonotypes. Frequencies of public TCR beta families were cumulated, and this identified carriers of CMV plus the relevant HLA.

TCRdb redid the calling of the reads with MiXCR, one entry per CDR3 protein. The data hold about 900,000 distinct CDR3 sequences, with around 32% observed a single time. The CDR3 extends over 13 amino acids. In germline, CDR1 is MNHNS, CDR2 SASEGT. V was clipped by 8 bases and J by 3 bases, with 11 bases between them. This clonotype was observed a few times. Its antigen is unidentified. V and J are TRBV6-1 and TRBJ2-4; D is possibly TRBD2 (5 bases). Sequenced material: cultured CD8+ T cells from PBMCs, taken from culture after CMV antigen stimulation. The TCR originated in a human donor in good health (CMV status not recorded). Some clones in this sample may be carry-over from other donors' samples. The CDR3 loop is CASLLVNKNIQYF. The CDR3, as DNA: TGTGCCAGCCTACTAGTGAACAAAAACATTCAGTACTTC.